This T cell receptor (beta chain) is drawn from a study of T cell responses to AZD1222 COVID-19 vaccine. CDR1 and CDR2 from the germline V gene are SGHTA and FQGNSA. Trimming took 5 bases from V and 0 from J; bases not matched to a gene: 3. This CDR3 region has 14 residues. TCRdb keeps only in-frame clones here, not all; method: immunoSEQ multiplex PCR. The table shows 150,000 or so clones, with less than 95% occurring only once. In the case of this clone: Its specificity is not known.

Whole-study findings and limits: Regions 160-218 and 743-854 held dominance among vaccine-associated CD4 TCRs, which spanned spike. Spike-specific TCR breadth and depth both grew after two AZD1222 doses.

The TCR comes from an adult who received the AZD1222 COVID-19 vaccine. Sample: peripheral blood, taken 28 days after the second AZD1222 dose. The chain uses TRBV7-2 and TRBJ2-7; 8 bases line up with TRBD2. CDR3 sequence: CASSGGGNSYEQYF. For the CDR3, the DNA is TGTGCCAGCAGCGGCGGGGGGAACTCCTACGAGCAGTACTTC.